The 4 T cell receptor beta chains below were found in one sample sequenced in a study of identical twins. MiXCR, applied by TCRdb to the 5' RACE reads, yields one record per CDR3 protein. The repertoire consists of 250,000 or so distinct CDR3 sequences, with roughly 8% occurring once and the leading ten covering over 2.5%. This sample was shared with a second study, whose subject was yellow fever vaccine responses in identical twins.

Input material: CD8+ T cells sorted from blood. These receptors were collected from a woman aged 18-29 years in good health.

This chain uses TRBV20-1 with TRBJ2-5; 11 bases map to TRBD2. This CDR3 contains 18 residues. Germline V lookup: CDR1 DFQATT, CDR2 SNEGSKA (reference sequence). J lost 1 base, V lost 0 bases, and 10 bases had no gene match. The CDR3 nucleotides are TGCAGTGCTAGAGATGTGCTTCGGACTAGCGGGCCCCAAGAGACCCAGTACTTC. Protein sequence: CSARDVLRTSGPQETQYF.

The sample holds a few counts of this clonotype. The gene calls are TRBV6-5 and TRBJ2-2, with D perhaps matching TRBD2 (5 bases). Trimming took 6 bases from V and 9 from J, leaving 14 bases between them. CDR1 is MNHEY and CDR2 is SVGAGI in the germline V gene. The CDR3 consists of 13 residues. The DNA for the CDR3 is TGTGCCAGCAGCCCCTCGAGGGCCAGGGAGCTGTTTTTT. This codes for CASSPSRARELFF.

This chain uses TRBV4-3 with TRBJ2-7; D uncertain. V was pared by 0 bases and J by 6 bases, with 9 bases between. This CDR3 is built from 13 residues. Germline V CDR1 and CDR2: LGHNA, YSLEER. CDR3: CASSQDRVSEQYF. The CDR3 bases are TGCGCCAGCAGCCAAGATCGGGTATCCGAGCAGTACTTC.

The sample holds a few counts of this clonotype. The CDR3 loop reads CSARDGAVYEQYF. The CDR3 DNA is TGCAGTGCTAGAGACGGGGCCGTCTACGAGCAGTACTTC. The chain is built from TRBV20-1 and TRBJ2-7, with D possibly being TRBD1 or TRBD2 (5 bases each). Trimming removed 0 bases from V and 3 bases from J, with 9 bases in between. The CDR3 has 13 amino acids. Germline V gene sequence: CDR1 DFQATT, CDR2 SNEGSKA (reference sequence).